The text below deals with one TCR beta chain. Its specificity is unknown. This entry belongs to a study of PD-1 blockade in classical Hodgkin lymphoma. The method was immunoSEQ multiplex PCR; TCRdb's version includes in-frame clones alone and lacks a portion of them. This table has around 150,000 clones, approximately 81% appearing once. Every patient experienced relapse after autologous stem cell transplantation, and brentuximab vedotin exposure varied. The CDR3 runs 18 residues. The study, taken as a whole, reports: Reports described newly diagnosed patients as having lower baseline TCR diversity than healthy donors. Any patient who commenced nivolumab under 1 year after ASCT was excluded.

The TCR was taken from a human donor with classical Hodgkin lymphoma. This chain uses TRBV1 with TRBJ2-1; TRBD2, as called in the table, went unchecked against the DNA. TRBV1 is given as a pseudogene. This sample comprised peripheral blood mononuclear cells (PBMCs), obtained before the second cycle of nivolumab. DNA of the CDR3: TGCACCAGCAGCCAAGATCTGTGGTCCGGGACTAGCGTCAATGAGCAGTTCTTC. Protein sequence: CTSSQDLWSGTSVNEQFF.